The rows below give T cell receptor beta chains drawn from one sample of a study of blood T cells in healthy people across ages. TCRdb re-analysed the 5' RACE reads in MiXCR, keeping a single row per CDR3 protein. The sample consists of roughly 830,000 distinct CDR3 sequences, around two thirds of them appearing once. Sequenced: blood. These receptors came from a man aged 25 to 45 in good health. Both conserved end residues are part of each CDR3. Fields, in order: D gene, J gene, V gene, clone size, CDR3 DNA, CDR3 protein. D genes are given only for firm matches. The listing skips clone size in some rows; elsewhere it reads once, few, many or a size class.

D: TRBD2; J: TRBJ2-5; V: TRBV15; size: .; DNA: TGTGCCACCAGCAGACCTGGAAAAGGAGCGGGGGAGACCCAGTACTTC; CDR3: CATSRPGKGAGETQYF
D: .; J: TRBJ2-5; V: TRBV7-2; size: few; DNA: TGTGCCAGCAGCTTAGGACGGAACCAAGAGACCCAGTACTTC; CDR3: CASSLGRNQETQYF
D: .; J: TRBJ1-2; V: TRBV14; size: few; DNA: TGTGCCAGCAGCCAGGGACCGAGGCCGGGCTACACCTTC; CDR3: CASSQGPRPGYTF
D: TRBD2; J: TRBJ2-1; V: TRBV20-1; size: .; DNA: TGCAGTGTCGCAACGGGCGGGGGGTGGAATGAGCAGTTCTTC; CDR3: CSVATGGGWNEQFF
D: TRBD2; J: TRBJ2-1; V: TRBV2; size: few; DNA: TGTGCCATCTTCCCCCTAGCGGGGTCCTACAATGAGCAGTTCTTC; CDR3: CAIFPLAGSYNEQFF
D: .; J: TRBJ2-1; V: TRBV7-2; size: .; DNA: TGTGCCAGCAGCTTAGTTGTCCCGTTCTTC; CDR3: CASSLVVPFF
D: .; J: TRBJ2-5; V: TRBV6-9; size: .; DNA: TGTGTAGGAGGGGATCAAGAGACCCAGTACTTC; CDR3: CVGGDQETQYF
D: TRBD2; J: TRBJ2-1; V: TRBV6-2/TRBV6-3; size: .; DNA: TGTGCCAGCAGTTACAGTTCTCGGACTAGCCTGTTCTTC; CDR3: CASSYSSRTSLFF
D: .; J: TRBJ2-3; V: TRBV14; size: few; DNA: TGTGCCAGCAGCCTTGGCCATACGCAGTATTTT; CDR3: CASSLGHTQYF
D: .; J: TRBJ2-1; V: TRBV6-5; size: .; DNA: TGTGCCAGCAGTTCCCCGGGGGCCAATGAGCAGTTCTTC; CDR3: CASSSPGANEQFF
D: .; J: TRBJ2-3; V: TRBV29-1; size: few; DNA: TGCAGCCTATACGGGGGAGATACGCAGTATTTT; CDR3: CSLYGGDTQYF
D: TRBD2; J: TRBJ2-7; V: TRBV27; size: .; DNA: TGTGCCAACAGTTTAGGTGCGGGGGGCGCATTTTACGAGCAGTACTTC; CDR3: CANSLGAGGAFYEQYF
D: .; J: TRBJ2-1; V: TRBV6-1; size: .; DNA: TGTGCCAGCAGTGAAACGTCCTGGAGCTCCTACAATGAGCAGTTCTTC; CDR3: CASSETSWSSYNEQFF
D: TRBD1; J: TRBJ1-1; V: TRBV10-3; size: .; DNA: TGTGCCATCACGGACAGGCGGGAGAACACTGAAGCTTTCTTT; CDR3: CAITDRRENTEAFF
D: .; J: TRBJ2-7; V: TRBV7-8; size: .; DNA: TGTGCCAGCACCGACAGGCGGGCCTACGAGCAGTACTTC; CDR3: CASTDRRAYEQYF
D: TRBD1; J: TRBJ1-1; V: TRBV10-3; size: .; DNA: TGTGCCATCAGTTCCGGGACAGGGGGCGCGAACACTGAAGCTTTCTTT; CDR3: CAISSGTGGANTEAFF
D: .; J: TRBJ2-1; V: TRBV6-6; size: .; DNA: TGTGCCAGCAGTTACTCCGGGTGGGAGCAGTTCTTC; CDR3: CASSYSGWEQFF
D: TRBD1; J: TRBJ2-4; V: TRBV4-3; size: .; DNA: TGCGCCAGCCGCCTCGAGGGGACAGAGTTAAACATTCAGTACTTC; CDR3: CASRLEGTELNIQYF
D: TRBD1; J: TRBJ2-7; V: TRBV12-3/TRBV12-4; size: .; DNA: TGTGCCAGCAGTCTCACAGGGGTAGTAAACTACGAGCAGTACTTC; CDR3: CASSLTGVVNYEQYF
D: TRBD2; J: TRBJ2-5; V: TRBV20-1; size: .; DNA: TGCAGTGCTAGATCGGGACTAGCGGGGGGCCTGGAGACCCAGTACTTC; CDR3: CSARSGLAGGLETQYF